Below are 21 T cell receptor beta chains sequenced from a single sample in a study. TCRdb's copy holds only in-frame clones and misses some; the assay was immunoSEQ multiplex PCR. The sample lists some 48,000 clones; 85% to 95% were seen once. Sequencing was performed on PBMCs. Receptors were obtained from a man in his forties with rheumatoid arthritis.

The chain has TRBV27 and TRBJ1-1; 8 bases line up with TRBD1. J gave up 6 bases and V 4 bases, and 7 bases lay outside the gene matches. Germline V lookup: CDR1 MNHEY, CDR2 SMNVEV (reference sequence). The CDR3 covers 14 residues. The chain's CDR3 is CASSSPDRVPEAFF. As DNA, the CDR3 is TGTGCCAGCAGTTCCCCGGACAGGGTGCCTGAAGCTTTCTTT.

The genes are TRBV30 and TRBJ1-6, with 10 bases that match TRBD1. Per germline, CDR1 GTSNPN and CDR2 SVGIG (reference sequence). CDR3 length: 13 residues. With 5 bases clipped from V and 9 bases from J, the junction kept 4 bases outside the gene matches. CDR3 protein: CAWSGTGASPLHF. The CDR3 nucleotides read TGTGCCTGGTCCGGGACAGGGGCTTCACCCCTCCACTTT.

The rearrangement links TRBV30 to TRBJ2-3; a weak D match, TRBD2 (5 bases). In germline, CDR1 is GTSNPN, CDR2 SVGIG (reference sequence). The CDR3 is 14 residues long. V was clipped by 7 bases and J by 0 bases, with 14 bases between them. The CDR3 DNA is TGTGCCTATCGGACTCAGTCTAGCACAGATACGCAGTATTTT. This encodes CAYRTQSSTDTQYF. Variable domain in full (rest from reference TRBV30 and TRBJ2-3): SQTIHQWPATLVQPVGSPLSLECTVEGTSNPNLYWYRQAAGRGLQLLFYSVGIGQISSEVPQNLSASRPQDRQFILSSKKLLLSDSGFYLCAYRTQSSTDTQYFGPGTRLTVL.

A single count supports this clone. The chain has TRBV14 and TRBJ1-1; TRBD1 might be the D (5 bases). The ends were cut back, 2 bases at V and 10 bases at J, with 11 bases in the middle. CDR1 and CDR2 (germline): SGHDN, FVKESK. The CDR3 contains 12 residues. The CDR3 sequence: CASSQRGVLAFF. In DNA, the CDR3 is TGTGCCAGCAGCCAACGGGGGGTTTTAGCTTTCTTT.

This clone has only one observation. This rearrangement joins TRBV11-2 to TRBJ2-3; 14 nucleotides agree with TRBD2. CDR1 is SGHAT, CDR2 FQNNGV, per germline. J was trimmed by 6 bases and V by 5 bases; bases with no gene match: 16. This CDR3 is 19 amino acids long. The CDR3 nucleotides read TGTGCCAGCAGCCCTGCACGGAGGACTAGCGGGAGGTCAGGTGATACGCAGTATTTT. Amino acid sequence: CASSPARRTSGRSGDTQYF.

The chain links TRBV10-3 to TRBJ2-2, with 9 nucleotides matching TRBD2. J lost 0 bases, V lost 4 bases, and 3 bases had no gene match. This CDR3 is built from 16 residues. The germline V gene has CDR1 ENHRY and CDR2 SYGVKD. CDR3 sequence (DNA): TGTGCCATCAGTGGACTAGCGGACGCGAACACCGGGGAGCTGTTTTTT. Translation: CAISGLADANTGELFF.

The chain is built from TRBV24-1 and TRBJ2-1, with D perhaps TRBD2 (6 bases). Trimming shortened V by 4 bases and J by 3 bases, and 21 bases separated the two germline ends. Germline V gene sequence: CDR1 KGHDR, CDR2 SFDVKD. The CDR3 runs to 18 residues. As DNA, the CDR3 is TGTGCCACCAGTGAGGGGACTTCACATCCCTACTACTACAATGAGCAGTTCTTC. It specifies CATSEGTSHPYYYNEQFF.

The rearrangement links TRBV3-1 (or the pseudogene TRBV3-2) to TRBJ1-2, with 7 bases identical to TRBD1. V gave up 6 bases and J gave up 4 bases; unmatched junction bases: 14. The CDR3 is made up of 16 amino acids. CDR1 is LGHDT and CDR2 is YNNKEL in the germline V gene (reference sequence). In DNA, the CDR3 is TGTGCCAGCAGAGCGACAGGGCGGATTCTCGGCTATGGCTACACCTTC. This sequence encodes CASRATGRILGYGYTF.

The chain has TRBV10-3 and TRBJ2-1; a weak D match, TRBD2 (5 bases). In germline, CDR1 is ENHRY, CDR2 SYGVKD. This CDR3 comprises 14 residues. The V end was cut by 6 bases, the J end by 2 bases, with 11 bases between. The CDR3 nucleotides are TGTGCCATCAGCCTACTAGGTGCCTACAATGAGCAGTTCTTC. It specifies CAISLLGAYNEQFF.

Here the CDR3 DNA reads TGTGCCAGCAGTTACTTACAGGGAGCTGGGGCCAACGTCCTGACTTTC. Encoded protein: CASSYLQGAGANVLTF. The V gene is TRBV27, the J gene TRBJ2-6; a possible D gene is TRBD1 (6 bases). The V end was cut by 4 bases, the J end by 2 bases, with 12 bases between. This CDR3 comprises 16 residues. Germline lookup yields CDR1 MNHEY and CDR2 SMNVEV (reference sequence).

The chain couples TRBV9 to TRBJ1-1, with D maybe TRBD1 (5 bases). CDR3 length: 16 residues. V shed 4 bases and J shed 0 bases, with 16 bases lying between them. Germline V gene data show CDR1 as SGDLS and CDR2 as YYNGEE. The CDR3 reads CASSSRDGLMNTEAFF. As DNA, the CDR3 is TGTGCCAGCAGCTCCCGGGACGGACTGATGAACACTGAAGCTTTCTTT.

A single count supports this clone. The rearrangement uses TRBV7-3 and TRBJ2-1; TRBD2 aligns across 9 bases. CDR1 and CDR2 (germline): SGHTA, FQGTGA. CDR3 length equals 15 residues. V was clipped by 3 bases and J by 7 bases; unmatched bases: 7. For the CDR3, the DNA is TGTGCCAGCAGCTTCCTAGCGGGATCTGGAAATGAGCAGTTCTTC. Amino acids: CASSFLAGSGNEQFF. Based on the CDR3 plus reference TRBV7-3 and TRBJ2-1, the full variable domain is GAGVSQTPSNKVTEKGKYVELRCDPISGHTALYWYRQSLGQGPEFLIYFQGTGAADDSGLPNDRFFAVRPEGSVSTLKIQRTERGDSAVYLCASSFLAGSGNEQFFGPGTRLTVL.

The chain couples TRBV6-5 to TRBJ1-1; D may be TRBD1 (5 bases). The V end was cut by 2 bases, the J end by 6 bases, with 16 bases between. The CDR3 totals 15 residues. Per the germline V gene, CDR1 is MNHEY and CDR2 is SVGAGI. The CDR3 DNA sequence: TGTGCCAGCAGTTACGCGAGCCAGGGAAGATCTGAAGCTTTCTTT. This translates into CASSYASQGRSEAFF.

J is TRBJ2-5 and V is TRBV28, with 11 positions matching TRBD2. Per germline, CDR1 MDHEN and CDR2 SYDVKM. V shed 4 bases and J 5 bases; nucleotides not matched to a gene: 15. This CDR3 is 18 amino acids long. CDR3 region: CASSSQPGTSGPGETQYF. CDR3 in DNA: TGTGCCAGCAGTTCCCAACCCGGGACTAGCGGACCGGGGGAGACCCAGTACTTC.

V usage is TRBV30 and J usage is TRBJ1-1; TRBD1 is a possible D gene (6 bases). Germline V CDR1 and CDR2: GTSNPN, SVGIG (reference sequence). The CDR3 runs 17 residues. V was cut by 0 bases and J by 3 bases, with 20 bases left in between. CDR3 nucleotide sequence: TGTGCCTGGAGTGTAGGCAGGGGCAGGGAGGGGTACACTGAAGCTTTCTTT. It specifies CAWSVGRGREGYTEAFF.

This chain uses TRBV14 with TRBJ2-7; perhaps TRBD2 as D (5 bases). The germline V gene has CDR1 SGHDN and CDR2 FVKESK. Trimming shortened V by 0 bases and J by 0 bases, and 15 bases separated the two germline ends. The CDR3 is 17 residues long. This chain's CDR3 is CASSQDVGGGRSYEQYF. CDR3 bases: TGTGCCAGCAGCCAAGATGTTGGCGGCGGGCGCTCCTACGAGCAGTACTTC.

The chain has TRBV18 and TRBJ2-1; TRBD1 aligns across 11 bases. The length of the CDR3 is 16 residues. The V gene's germline CDR1 is KGHSH and CDR2 LQKENI. The J segment lost 6 bases and the V segment lost 2 bases, leaving 6 bases of the junction unmatched. Written as DNA, the CDR3 is TGTGCCAGCTCACCATTAGGACAGGGGGCCGTCAATGAGCAGTTCTTC. It is translated as CASSPLGQGAVNEQFF.

The chain carries TRBV6-5 and TRBJ1-6; D is undetermined. CDR1 MNHEY and CDR2 SVGAGI come from the germline V gene. The CDR3 runs to 13 residues. Trimming took off 2 bases at V and 8 bases at J, with 7 bases between the two ends. The CDR3 reads CASSYESYSPLHF. DNA for the CDR3: TGTGCCAGCAGTTACGAGAGTTATTCACCCCTCCACTTT.

The genes are TRBV18 and TRBJ2-7, with 11 bases matching TRBD2. After removal of 0 bases from V and 3 bases from J, the junction contained 7 bases not matched to a gene. The CDR3 covers 17 residues. Germline lookup yields CDR1 KGHSH and CDR2 LQKENI. In nucleotides, the CDR3 is TGTGCCAGCTCACCACCGGGATTAGCGGGAGGGGACTACGAGCAGTACTTC. Translation: CASSPPGLAGGDYEQYF.

The CDR3 DNA follows: TGTGCCAGCAGTGAACTGACAGGGGAGAGTTACTATGGCTACACCTTC. Protein: CASSELTGESYYGYTF. The V gene is TRBV6-1, the J gene TRBJ1-2; 8 bases are shared with TRBD1. V lost 2 bases to trimming and J lost 3 bases; unmatched junction nucleotides: 8. CDR1 and CDR2 (germline): MNHNS, SASEGT. The CDR3 has 16 residues.

V gene TRBV7-9 combines with J gene TRBJ2-7; the match to TRBD2 covers 11 bases. Germline lookup yields CDR1 SEHNR and CDR2 FQNEAQ (reference sequence). This CDR3 has 15 amino acids. With V trimmed by 5 bases and J by 7 bases, 10 bases remained unmatched. The CDR3, as DNA: TGTGCCAGCAGCCGGTCACTAGCGGGAGCTAAAGAGCAGTACTTC. This gives the protein CASSRSLAGAKEQYF.